The 5 T cell receptor beta chains presented below share a single source sample, sequenced in a study of control samples from healthy donors and cancer patients. Data came from immunoSEQ multiplex PCR; TCRdb stores just in-frame clones and leaves some out. The sample has roughly 370,000 clones, around nine tenths seen once. The specimen sequenced was PBMCs. Source of these receptors: a man aged 35 to 55 with head and neck cancer.

The J gene is TRBJ1-2, the V gene TRBV19; D not certain. Looked up from germline, CDR1 is LNHDA and CDR2 is SQIVND (reference sequence). This CDR3 is 15 amino acids long. The V gene lost 3 bases and the J gene lost 0 bases, with 11 bases spanning the gap. CDR3 DNA sequence: TGTGCCAGTAGTATTAGGACGGAAACTAACTATGGCTACACCTTC. Amino acid sequence: CASSIRTETNYGYTF.

This chain links TRBV27 with TRBJ1-5, with 10 bases lining up with TRBD1. Germline V gene lookup returns CDR1 MNHEY and CDR2 SMNVEV (reference sequence). V lost 5 bases to trimming and J lost 6 bases; unmatched junction nucleotides: 4. The CDR3 loop spans 14 amino acids. The CDR3 spells CASSTRQGAQPQHF. The CDR3 DNA is TGTGCCAGCAGTACCAGACAGGGGGCTCAGCCCCAGCATTTT.

The genes are TRBV5-1 and TRBJ2-5; 9 bases are a match to TRBD2. The V segment lost 2 bases and the J segment 5 bases; nucleotides outside the gene matches: 7. There are 15 residues in the CDR3. Germline V gives CDR1 SGHRS, CDR2 YFSETQ. The chain's CDR3 is CASSFSSGNRETQYF. CDR3 bases: TGCGCCAGCAGCTTCTCTAGCGGGAATCGGGAGACCCAGTACTTC.

The chain has TRBV7-6 and TRBJ2-2; TRBD2 agrees at 10 bases. CDR1 is SGHVS and CDR2 is FNYEAQ in the germline V gene. The CDR3 runs 17 residues. Trimming took 4 bases from V and 1 from J; bases not matched to a gene: 6. CDR3 nucleotide sequence: TGTGCCAGCAGCTGGCCCGGGACTAGCGAGAACACCGGGGAGCTGTTTTTT. Its translation is CASSWPGTSENTGELFF.

V gene TRBV7-2 combines with J gene TRBJ2-1; 7 nucleotides line up with TRBD1. Losses at the gene ends were 5 bases for V and 7 bases for J; bases not matched to a gene: 2. The CDR3 is 12 amino acids. Germline V lookup: CDR1 SGHTA, CDR2 FQGNSA. The CDR3 DNA is TGTGCCAGCAGCCCACAGGGGAATGAGCAGTTCTTC. Translating gives CASSPQGNEQFF.